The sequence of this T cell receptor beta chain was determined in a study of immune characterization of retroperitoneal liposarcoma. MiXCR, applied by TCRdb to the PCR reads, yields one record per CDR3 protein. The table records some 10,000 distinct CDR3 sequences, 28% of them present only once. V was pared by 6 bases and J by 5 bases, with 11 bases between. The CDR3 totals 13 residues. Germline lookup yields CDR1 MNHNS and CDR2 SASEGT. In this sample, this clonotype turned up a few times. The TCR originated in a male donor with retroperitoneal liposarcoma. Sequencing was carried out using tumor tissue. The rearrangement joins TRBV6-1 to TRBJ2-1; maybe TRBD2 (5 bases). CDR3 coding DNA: TGTGCCAGCAGGGTTGACTACCACAATGAGCAGTTCTTC. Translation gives CASRVDYHNEQFF.